Each of the 17 T cell receptor beta chains below was sequenced from the same sample in a study of vaccination effects on CD4 cells after COVID-19 (dated by TCRdb to 2022 to 2024). The antigens of these receptors remain unknown. The library was produced with the immunoSEQ multiplex PCR assay. TCRdb retrieved this table from immuneACCESS and kept in-frame rearrangements only. Not all clones are present; in checked studies, unresolved V genes account for under half, and no reason is known for the remainder. The table for this sample lists approximately 78,000 clones; 81% of them were counted only once. Together, the top ten hold 0.95% to 1.5% of the sample. In the ViraFEST assay, PBMC were stimulated with viral peptide pools, and TCR sequencing was then used to find antigen-specific CD4+ T cell clonotypes based on their expansion. After about 10 days of culture, CD4+ T cells were isolated with the EasySep CD4+ T cell isolation kit. Each participant received two doses of an mRNA SARS-CoV-2 vaccine, either BNT162b2 or mRNA-1273.

The sample in question was CD4+ T cells from PBMCs cultured with HCoV-229E spike peptides, obtained after COVID-19 vaccination. The cell subset or site label for this specimen denotes: HCoV-229E spike overlapping peptide pool stimulation. Receptors originate from a human donor who received a COVID-19 vaccine.

This chain joins TRBV19 and TRBJ1-5, with 8 bases lining up with TRBD1. V shed 9 bases, J shed 5 bases, and the junction held 12 bases outside the gene matches. There are 15 residues in the CDR3. Germline V gene lookup returns CDR1 LNHDA and CDR2 SQIVND (reference sequence). CDR3 loop: CASRRDRKRDQPQHF. In DNA, the CDR3 is TGTGCCAGCCGCCGGGACAGGAAGAGAGATCAGCCCCAGCATTTT.

This chain links TRBV6-5 with TRBJ2-7, with 10 nucleotides matching TRBD1. V trimming: 6 bases; J trimming: 4 bases; junction bases outside the gene matches: 6. The CDR3 loop spans 14 amino acids. Germline V gives CDR1 MNHEY, CDR2 SVGAGI. The DNA of the CDR3 is TGTGCCAGCAGCGGACAGGGGGGACCTTACGAGCAGTACGTC. Its protein is CASSGQGGPYEQYV.

V and J are TRBV19 and TRBJ1-2; a possible D gene is TRBD1 (5 bases). This CDR3 spans 13 amino acids. The germline V gene encodes CDR1 LNHDA and CDR2 SQIVND (reference sequence). Trimming removed 3 bases from V and 4 bases from J, with 9 bases in between. The CDR3 loop is CASSIPGTYGYTF. CDR3 nucleotides: TGTGCCAGTAGTATTCCCGGGACCTATGGCTACACCTTC. The full variable domain, with the rest looked up from reference TRBV19 and TRBJ1-2, is DGGITQSPKYLFRKEGQNVTLSCEQNLNHDAMYWYRQDPGQGLRLIYYSQIVNDFQKGDIAEGYSVSREKKESFPLTVTSAQKNPTAFYLCASSIPGTYGYTFGSGTRLTVV.

This clone has a handful of counts. This chain connects TRBV2 to TRBJ1-2, with D tentatively TRBD1 (5 bases). The germline V and J ends were trimmed by 4 bases and 6 bases, with 18 bases remaining between them. This CDR3 spans 15 amino acids. From germline, CDR1 is SNHLY and CDR2 FYNNEI. In DNA form, the CDR3 reads TGTGCCAGCAGTGGGGACCGTATAGGGTTACATGGCTACACCTTC. Its protein is CASSGDRIGLHGYTF. Together with reference TRBV2 and TRBJ1-2, the CDR3 gives the full variable domain: EPEVTQTPSHQVTQMGQEVILRCVPISNHLYFYWYRQILGQKVEFLVSFYNNEISEKSEIFDDQFSVERPDGSNFTLKIRSTKLEDSAMYFCASSGDRIGLHGYTFGSGTRLTVV.

This rearrangement joins TRBV19 to TRBJ1-5, with 9 bases identical to TRBD1. In germline, CDR1 is LNHDA, CDR2 SQIVND (reference sequence). The CDR3 covers 19 residues. V shed 5 bases, J shed 0 bases, and the junction held 14 bases outside the gene matches. Here the CDR3 reads CASSPQPGQGYYSNQPQHF. Written as DNA, the CDR3 is TGTGCCAGTAGTCCCCAACCAGGACAGGGGTATTATAGCAATCAGCCCCAGCATTTT.

V usage is TRBV4-3 and J usage is TRBJ1-2, with D uncertain. CDR3 length: 17 residues. V was pared by 1 base and J by 4 bases, with 19 bases between. Per the germline V gene, CDR1 is LGHNA and CDR2 is YSLEER. In DNA form, the CDR3 reads TGCGCCAGCAGCCAAGTTACGAGCCGCATATCGGGCTATGGCTACACCTTC. Translated, it gives CASSQVTSRISGYGYTF.

The chain couples TRBV18 to TRBJ1-5; TRBD1 agrees at 10 bases. Germline-derived CDR1 and CDR2 are KGHSH and LQKENI. The CDR3 is made up of 16 amino acids. Trimming removed 2 bases from V and 5 bases from J; junction bases left unmatched: 6. The CDR3 coding sequence is TGTGCCAGCTCACCAAACTCCGGGACAGGGGATCAGCCCCAGCATTTT. It translates to CASSPNSGTGDQPQHF.

The chain couples TRBV10-1 to TRBJ2-7; 9 bases line up with TRBD1. The CDR3 spans 17 residues. J gave up 7 bases and V 6 bases, and 19 bases lay outside the gene matches. Germline values: CDR1 WNHNN, CDR2 SYGVQD (reference sequence). Here the CDR3 reads CASRPGTGTLPTGEQYV. In DNA, the CDR3 is TGCGCCAGCAGACCCGGGACAGGGACCCTCCCTACGGGGGAGCAGTACGTC.

This chain connects TRBV5-8 to TRBJ2-5; no reliable D call. CDR1 SGHTS and CDR2 YDEGEE come from the germline V gene. V lost 2 bases and J 9 bases, leaving 8 bases between the germline ends. The CDR3 totals 11 residues. CDR3 DNA sequence: TGTGCCAGCAGCTTAGGAGTCCCCCAGTACTTC. It codes for CASSLGVPQYF.

J is TRBJ2-1 and V is TRBV11-2; D remains unclear. CDR3 length: 18 amino acids. Germline loops: CDR1 SGHAT, CDR2 FQNNGV. Trimming removed 2 bases at V and 0 bases at J, with 17 bases between. CDR3 in amino acids: CASSLRTPRQSSYNEQFF. In DNA form, the CDR3 reads TGTGCCAGCAGCTTAAGAACCCCCCGGCAAAGCTCCTACAATGAGCAGTTCTTC.

The V gene is TRBV6-5, the J gene TRBJ1-3; D gene ambiguous. Germline CDR1 and CDR2: MNHEY and SVGAGI. The CDR3 length is 16 residues. Trimming took 0 bases from V and 0 from J, leaving 9 bases between them. The CDR3: CASSYSERLSGNTIYF. In DNA form, the CDR3 reads TGTGCCAGCAGTTACTCGGAAAGACTCTCTGGAAACACCATATATTTT.

CDR3 nucleotide sequence: TGTGCCAGCTCACTTGGCGGGGAAGATACGCAGTATTTT. Amino acid sequence: CASSLGGEDTQYF. This chain connects TRBV18 to TRBJ2-3, with D possibly TRBD2 on 6 matching bases. V was trimmed by 4 bases and J by 5 bases, leaving 10 bases between them. Germline V lookup: CDR1 KGHSH, CDR2 LQKENI. The CDR3 is 13 amino acids.

This clone occurred once. The CDR3 reads CASSNHHQAPQYF. The CDR3 nucleotides read TGTGCCAGCTCCAATCACCACCAGGCCCCGCAGTATTTT. This chain links TRBV18 with TRBJ2-3; D remains ambiguous. Looked up from germline, CDR1 is KGHSH and CDR2 is LQKENI. The CDR3 runs to 13 residues. The V end was cut by 6 bases, the J end by 10 bases, with 17 bases between.

This chain joins TRBV23-1 and TRBJ2-7; 7 bases match TRBD2. TRBV23-1 is treated as an ORF (open reading frame) with a function not yet certain. This CDR3 comprises 13 residues. This CDR3 reads CASSQRGEPWVRV. In nucleotides, the CDR3 is TGCGCCAGCAGTCAACGGGGGGAGCCTTGGGTACGCGTC.

The gene calls are TRBV28 and TRBJ2-5; possibly TRBD1 for D (7 bases). The CDR3 spans 14 residues. Germline V gene data show CDR1 as MDHEN and CDR2 as SYDVKM. V was clipped by 5 bases and J by 4 bases, with 14 bases between them. The CDR3 bases are TGTGCCAGCAGTCCAGGGGGACTCCGAGAGACCCAGTACTTC. This encodes CASSPGGLRETQYF.

This chain links TRBV20-1 with TRBJ2-7; 7 positions match TRBD1. Germline assignment: CDR1 DFQATT and CDR2 SNEGSKA (reference sequence). Unmatched junction bases numbered 3, after V lost 4 bases and J lost 6 bases. This CDR3 contains 11 residues. The DNA for the CDR3 is TGCAGTGCTAAACAGGGGATCGAGCAGTACGTC. Protein: CSAKQGIEQYV.

The rearrangement joins TRBV15 to TRBJ1-1; D gene unclear. Germline CDR1 LNHNV, CDR2 YYDKDF (reference sequence). Between the trimmed V and J ends, which lost 1 base and 11 bases, there was a span of 14 bases. The CDR3 loop spans 13 amino acids. CDR3 residues: CATSRGGEPWAFF. CDR3 coding DNA: TGTGCCACCAGCAGAGGTGGGGAGCCTTGGGCTTTCTTT.